A selection of T cell receptor beta chains follows, all from one sample in a study of immune evolution from preneoplasia to lung adenocarcinoma. The protocol was immunoSEQ multiplex PCR, while the TCRdb copy is restricted to in-frame clones and leaves out a portion. Of some 15,000 clones listed, around 80% are singletons. Input material: FFPE minimally invasive lung adenocarcinoma tissue. These TCRs come from a person between 65 and 80 years old with lung adenocarcinoma. CDR3s include the opening cysteine and the closing phenylalanine or tryptophan. The D gene is left open where the match is weak. Clone size is shown for a subset of rows, as once, few, many or a class of expanded clone.

v_gene: TRBV7-9
abundance: -
j_gene: TRBJ2-7
d_gene: -
CDR3aa: CASSPWDSANEQYF
CDR3nt: TGTGCCAGCAGCCCTTGGGACTCCGCCAACGAGCAGTACTTC

v_gene: TRBV2
abundance: -
j_gene: TRBJ1-5
d_gene: -
CDR3aa: CASRGGPDQPQHF
CDR3nt: TGTGCCAGCAGGGGGGGGCCCGATCAGCCCCAGCATTTT

v_gene: TRBV6-5
abundance: -
j_gene: TRBJ2-1
d_gene: -
CDR3aa: CASSYGGAGVRNEQFF
CDR3nt: TGTGCCAGCAGTTACGGTGGAGCCGGGGTTAGGAATGAGCAGTTCTTC

v_gene: TRBV2
abundance: few
j_gene: TRBJ2-5
d_gene: -
CDR3aa: CASSGVPQETQYF
CDR3nt: TGTGCCAGCAGTGGGGTGCCCCAAGAGACCCAGTACTTC

v_gene: TRBV10-3
abundance: -
j_gene: TRBJ2-3
d_gene: TRBD1
CDR3aa: CAIRRDRGSDTQYF
CDR3nt: TGTGCCATCAGAAGGGACAGGGGGAGTGATACGCAGTATTTT

v_gene: TRBV4-2
abundance: -
j_gene: TRBJ1-6
d_gene: -
CDR3aa: CASSQDGADNSPLHF
CDR3nt: TGTGCCAGCAGCCAAGATGGGGCAGATAATTCACCCCTCCACTTT

v_gene: TRBV4-2
abundance: -
j_gene: TRBJ2-3
d_gene: TRBD2
CDR3aa: CASSPGLAGGTDTQYF
CDR3nt: TGTGCCAGCAGCCCTGGACTAGCGGGAGGTACAGATACGCAGTATTTT

v_gene: TRBV15
abundance: -
j_gene: TRBJ2-6
d_gene: -
CDR3aa: CATSRLQAGANVLTF
CDR3nt: TGTGCCACCAGCAGGTTACAGGCCGGGGCCAACGTCCTGACTTTC

v_gene: TRBV5-1
abundance: -
j_gene: TRBJ2-7
d_gene: -
CDR3aa: CASSPEGKVYEQYF
CDR3nt: TGCGCCAGCAGCCCGGAGGGTAAGGTCTACGAGCAGTACTTC

v_gene: TRBV30
abundance: -
j_gene: TRBJ1-4
d_gene: -
CDR3aa: CAWRDDGINEKLFF
CDR3nt: TGTGCCTGGAGAGACGACGGGATAAATGAAAAACTGTTTTTT

v_gene: TRBV6-5
abundance: -
j_gene: TRBJ1-1
d_gene: -
CDR3aa: CASSPSAGYAEAFF
CDR3nt: TGTGCCAGCAGTCCCTCCGCAGGGTACGCTGAAGCTTTCTTT

v_gene: TRBV5-1
abundance: -
j_gene: TRBJ2-5
d_gene: TRBD1
CDR3aa: CASSQTGKETQYF
CDR3nt: TGCGCCAGCAGCCAGACAGGGAAAGAGACCCAGTACTTC

v_gene: TRBV7-9
abundance: -
j_gene: TRBJ2-5
d_gene: -
CDR3aa: CASSNTTAQYF
CDR3nt: TGTGCCAGCAGCAACACTACGGCGCAGTACTTC

v_gene: TRBV27
abundance: -
j_gene: TRBJ1-3
d_gene: -
CDR3aa: CVSRSSGNTIYF
CDR3nt: TGTGTCAGCAGGTCCTCTGGAAACACCATATATTTT

v_gene: TRBV28
abundance: -
j_gene: TRBJ2-6
d_gene: TRBD1
CDR3aa: CASSRQGSGANVLTF
CDR3nt: TGTGCCAGCAGTAGACAGGGATCTGGGGCCAACGTCCTGACTTTC

v_gene: TRBV11-2
abundance: -
j_gene: TRBJ2-1
d_gene: TRBD2
CDR3aa: CASSLAGGYNEQFF
CDR3nt: TGTGCCAGCAGCTTAGCGGGGGGGTACAATGAGCAGTTCTTC

v_gene: TRBV7-8
abundance: -
j_gene: TRBJ1-1
d_gene: TRBD1
CDR3aa: CASSRAGTGNTEAFF
CDR3nt: TGTGCCAGCAGCCGAGCCGGGACAGGGAACACTGAAGCTTTCTTT

v_gene: TRBV19
abundance: -
j_gene: TRBJ2-5
d_gene: TRBD1
CDR3aa: CASSDYRGGETQYF
CDR3nt: TGTGCCAGTAGTGATTACAGGGGTGGCGAGACCCAGTACTTC

v_gene: TRBV9
abundance: -
j_gene: TRBJ2-6
d_gene: -
CDR3aa: CASSGPQPANVLTF
CDR3nt: TGTGCCAGCAGCGGGCCCCAGCCGGCCAACGTCCTGACTTTC

v_gene: TRBV2
abundance: -
j_gene: TRBJ1-1
d_gene: -
CDR3aa: CASRGENTEAFF
CDR3nt: TGTGCCAGCAGGGGGGAGAACACTGAAGCTTTCTTT

v_gene: TRBV6-1
abundance: few
j_gene: TRBJ2-7
d_gene: -
CDR3aa: CATSRGGNSYEQYF
CDR3nt: TGTGCCACCAGCAGAGGCGGAAACTCCTACGAGCAGTACTTC

v_gene: TRBV19
abundance: -
j_gene: TRBJ1-2
d_gene: TRBD1
CDR3aa: CASSILQGNGYTF
CDR3nt: TGTGCCAGTAGTATATTACAGGGGAATGGCTACACCTTC

v_gene: TRBV5-5
abundance: -
j_gene: TRBJ1-1
d_gene: TRBD1
CDR3aa: CASSRLDRENTEAFF
CDR3nt: TGTGCCAGCAGCAGATTGGACAGGGAGAACACTGAAGCTTTCTTT

v_gene: TRBV27
abundance: -
j_gene: TRBJ2-7
d_gene: -
CDR3aa: CASSSRSYEQYF
CDR3nt: TGTGCCAGCAGTTCCCGGTCCTACGAGCAGTACTTC

v_gene: TRBV7-8
abundance: -
j_gene: TRBJ2-2
d_gene: -
CDR3aa: CASTPLARDTGELFF
CDR3nt: TGTGCCAGCACCCCCCTTGCTAGGGACACCGGGGAGCTGTTTTTT

v_gene: TRBV6-1
abundance: -
j_gene: TRBJ2-3
d_gene: -
CDR3aa: CASSEVGNTDTQYF
CDR3nt: TGTGCCAGCAGTGAAGTTGGTAACACAGATACGCAGTATTTT

v_gene: TRBV6-6
abundance: -
j_gene: TRBJ1-2
d_gene: -
CDR3aa: CASERLNYGYTF
CDR3nt: TGTGCCAGCGAAAGACTTAACTATGGCTACACCTTC

v_gene: TRBV19
abundance: -
j_gene: TRBJ2-1
d_gene: -
CDR3aa: CASSSGPNEQFF
CDR3nt: TGTGCCAGTAGTTCAGGACCTAATGAGCAGTTCTTC

v_gene: TRBV25-1
abundance: -
j_gene: TRBJ1-1
d_gene: -
CDR3aa: CASSVRTEAFF
CDR3nt: TGTGCCAGCAGTGTTAGGACAGAAGCTTTCTTT

v_gene: TRBV6-5
abundance: -
j_gene: TRBJ1-6
d_gene: TRBD1
CDR3aa: CASSSTGPRNSPLHF
CDR3nt: TGTGCCAGCAGTTCGACAGGGCCGCGTAATTCACCCCTCCACTTT

v_gene: TRBV23-1
abundance: -
j_gene: TRBJ2-7
d_gene: -
CDR3aa: CASSQSLDSYEQYF
CDR3nt: TGCGCCAGCAGTCAATCCCTGGACAGCTACGAGCAGTACTTC

v_gene: TRBV18
abundance: -
j_gene: TRBJ2-1
d_gene: -
CDR3aa: CASSPRSANNEQFF
CDR3nt: TGTGCCAGCTCACCACGGTCGGCCAACAATGAGCAGTTCTTC

v_gene: TRBV7-9
abundance: once
j_gene: TRBJ1-1
d_gene: -
CDR3aa: CASSPGEGTEAFF
CDR3nt: TGTGCCAGCAGCCCAGGGGAGGGTACTGAAGCTTTCTTT

v_gene: TRBV5-6
abundance: -
j_gene: TRBJ2-3
d_gene: -
CDR3aa: CASSSGGTQYF
CDR3nt: TGTGCCAGCAGCTCCGGGGGTACGCAGTATTTT

v_gene: TRBV12-5
abundance: -
j_gene: TRBJ2-7
d_gene: TRBD2
CDR3aa: CASGLTSAYYEQYF
CDR3nt: TGTGCTAGTGGCCTGACTAGCGCTTACTACGAGCAGTACTTC

v_gene: TRBV4-2
abundance: -
j_gene: TRBJ2-7
d_gene: -
CDR3aa: CASSQESMGPYEQYF
CDR3nt: TGTGCCAGCAGCCAAGAGTCCATGGGACCCTACGAGCAGTACTTC

v_gene: TRBV2
abundance: -
j_gene: TRBJ1-6
d_gene: -
CDR3aa: CASSKSVGQSPLHF
CDR3nt: TGTGCCAGCAGTAAAAGTGTAGGTCAATCACCCCTCCACTTT

v_gene: TRBV7-3
abundance: few
j_gene: TRBJ2-2
d_gene: -
CDR3aa: CASSSSSAGELFF
CDR3nt: TGTGCCAGCAGCTCCTCTAGCGCCGGGGAGCTGTTTTTT

v_gene: TRBV11-3
abundance: once
j_gene: TRBJ2-3
d_gene: -
CDR3aa: CASSLGGGFNTDTQYF
CDR3nt: TGTGCCAGCAGCTTAGGTGGCGGGTTCAACACAGATACGCAGTATTTT

v_gene: TRBV7-2
abundance: -
j_gene: TRBJ2-1
d_gene: TRBD2
CDR3aa: CASSSAGLASYNEQFF
CDR3nt: TGTGCCAGCAGCTCGGCGGGACTAGCGTCCTACAATGAGCAGTTCTTC

v_gene: TRBV6-1
abundance: -
j_gene: TRBJ1-2
d_gene: TRBD1
CDR3aa: CASWPGTGVYGYTF
CDR3nt: TGTGCCAGCTGGCCCGGGACAGGAGTCTATGGCTACACCTTC

v_gene: TRBV2
abundance: -
j_gene: TRBJ2-7
d_gene: TRBD2
CDR3aa: CASLGRGGLREQYF
CDR3nt: TGTGCCAGCCTGGGGCGGGGGGGCCTTCGCGAGCAGTACTTC

v_gene: TRBV29-1
abundance: few
j_gene: TRBJ1-4
d_gene: TRBD1
CDR3aa: CSAKTGSNEKLFF
CDR3nt: TGCAGCGCTAAGACAGGGTCTAATGAAAAACTGTTTTTT

v_gene: TRBV20-1
abundance: -
j_gene: TRBJ2-4
d_gene: -
CDR3aa: CSASGTGVKYF
CDR3nt: TGCAGTGCTAGCGGGACTGGGGTCAAGTACTTC

v_gene: TRBV6-6
abundance: -
j_gene: TRBJ1-4
d_gene: -
CDR3aa: CASSYRGEEKLFF
CDR3nt: TGTGCCAGCAGTTACAGGGGCGAAGAAAAACTGTTTTTT

v_gene: TRBV21-1
abundance: -
j_gene: TRBJ1-1
d_gene: -
CDR3aa: CASSKGANTEAFF
CDR3nt: TGTGCCAGCAGCAAAGGGGCGAACACTGAAGCTTTCTTT

v_gene: TRBV28
abundance: -
j_gene: TRBJ1-1
d_gene: -
CDR3aa: CASSVQTGGDTEAFF
CDR3nt: TGTGCCAGCAGCGTCCAGACAGGAGGGGACACTGAAGCTTTCTTT

v_gene: TRBV30
abundance: -
j_gene: TRBJ2-3
d_gene: TRBD2
CDR3aa: CAWMRRGSADTQYF
CDR3nt: TGTGCCTGGATGAGGCGGGGGTCGGCAGATACGCAGTATTTT

v_gene: TRBV11-3
abundance: -
j_gene: TRBJ2-1
d_gene: -
CDR3aa: CASSLVSGTYNEQFF
CDR3nt: TGTGCCAGCAGCTTAGTAAGCGGCACCTACAATGAGCAGTTCTTC

v_gene: TRBV5-1
abundance: -
j_gene: TRBJ2-6
d_gene: -
CDR3aa: CASSSTGSGANVLIF
CDR3nt: TGCGCCAGCAGCTCAACAGGCTCTGGGGCCAACGTCCTGATTTTC

v_gene: TRBV14
abundance: -
j_gene: TRBJ2-3
d_gene: TRBD2
CDR3aa: CASSPGLSRTDTQYF
CDR3nt: TGTGCCAGCAGCCCGGGACTAAGCCGCACAGATACGCAGTATTTT

v_gene: TRBV30
abundance: -
j_gene: TRBJ1-5
d_gene: -
CDR3aa: CAWSVAGVQPQHF
CDR3nt: TGTGCCTGGAGTGTAGCAGGCGTACAGCCCCAGCATTTT

v_gene: TRBV5-6
abundance: -
j_gene: TRBJ2-1
d_gene: -
CDR3aa: CASSLGGVSSYNEQFF
CDR3nt: TGTGCCAGCAGCTTGGGGGGCGTGAGCTCCTACAATGAGCAGTTCTTC

v_gene: TRBV7-9
abundance: -
j_gene: TRBJ1-1
d_gene: -
CDR3aa: CASSVQENTEAFF
CDR3nt: TGTGCCAGCAGCGTCCAGGAGAACACTGAAGCTTTCTTT

v_gene: TRBV19
abundance: -
j_gene: TRBJ1-5
d_gene: TRBD1
CDR3aa: CASRGLSNQPQHF
CDR3nt: TGTGCCTCCAGGGGGCTTAGCAATCAGCCCCAGCATTTT